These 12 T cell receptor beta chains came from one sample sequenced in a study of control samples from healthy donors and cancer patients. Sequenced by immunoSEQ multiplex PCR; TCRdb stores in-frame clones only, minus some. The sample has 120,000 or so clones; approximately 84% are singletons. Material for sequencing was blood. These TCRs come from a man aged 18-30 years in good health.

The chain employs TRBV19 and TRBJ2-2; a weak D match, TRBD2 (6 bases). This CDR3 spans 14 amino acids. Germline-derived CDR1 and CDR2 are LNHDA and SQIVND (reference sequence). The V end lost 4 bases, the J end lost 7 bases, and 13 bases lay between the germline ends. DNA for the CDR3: TGTGCCAGTAGTAGCGGGAAGGGTCTCGGGGAGCTGTTTTTT. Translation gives CASSSGKGLGELFF.

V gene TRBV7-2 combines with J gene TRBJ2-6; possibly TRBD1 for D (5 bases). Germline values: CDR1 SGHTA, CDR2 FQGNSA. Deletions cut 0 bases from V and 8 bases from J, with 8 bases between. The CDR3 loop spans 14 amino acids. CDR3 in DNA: TGTGCCAGCAGCTTAGCCTCAGGGTCCAACGTCCTGACTTTC. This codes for CASSLASGSNVLTF. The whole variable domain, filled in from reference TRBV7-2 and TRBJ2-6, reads GAGVSQSPSNKVTEKGKDVELRCDPISGHTALYWYRQSLGQGLEFLIYFQGNSAPDKSGLPSDRFSAERTGGSVSTLTIQRTQQEDSAVYLCASSLASGSNVLTFGAGSRLTVL.

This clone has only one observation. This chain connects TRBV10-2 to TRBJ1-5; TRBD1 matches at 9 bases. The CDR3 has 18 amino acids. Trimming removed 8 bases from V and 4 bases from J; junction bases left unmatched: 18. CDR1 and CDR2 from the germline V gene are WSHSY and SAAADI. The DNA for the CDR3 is TGCGCCAGCGCAGATCTGCATGTCACAGGGGGCTCGAATCAGCCCCAGCATTTT. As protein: CASADLHVTGGSNQPQHF.

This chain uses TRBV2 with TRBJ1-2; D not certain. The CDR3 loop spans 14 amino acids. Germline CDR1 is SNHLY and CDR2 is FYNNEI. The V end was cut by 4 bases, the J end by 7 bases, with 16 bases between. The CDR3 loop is CASSGESGSFGYTF. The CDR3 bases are TGTGCCAGCAGTGGCGAGTCAGGCTCCTTTGGCTACACCTTC.

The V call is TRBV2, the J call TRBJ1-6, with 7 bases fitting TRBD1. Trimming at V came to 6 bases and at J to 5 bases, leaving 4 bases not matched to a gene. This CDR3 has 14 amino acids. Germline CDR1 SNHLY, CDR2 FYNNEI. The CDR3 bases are TGTGCCAGCAGGGACAGGCGTAATAATTCACCCCTCCACTTT. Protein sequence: CASRDRRNNSPLHF.

This chain's CDR3 is CASSVGRDRSGTEAFF. CDR3 DNA sequence: TGTGCCAGCAGCGTAGGCCGGGACAGGAGTGGGACTGAAGCTTTCTTT. V and J are TRBV9 and TRBJ1-1; 8 nucleotides line up with TRBD1. Germline CDR1 SGDLS, CDR2 YYNGEE. The J segment lost 5 bases and the V segment lost 0 bases, leaving 9 bases of the junction unmatched. There are 16 residues in the CDR3.

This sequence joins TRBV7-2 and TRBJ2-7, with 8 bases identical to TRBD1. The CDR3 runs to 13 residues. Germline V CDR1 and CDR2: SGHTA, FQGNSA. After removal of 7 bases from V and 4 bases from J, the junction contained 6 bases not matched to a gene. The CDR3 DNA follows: TGTGCCAGCACCCCAGACAGGGGATACGAGCAGTACTTC. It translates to CASTPDRGYEQYF.

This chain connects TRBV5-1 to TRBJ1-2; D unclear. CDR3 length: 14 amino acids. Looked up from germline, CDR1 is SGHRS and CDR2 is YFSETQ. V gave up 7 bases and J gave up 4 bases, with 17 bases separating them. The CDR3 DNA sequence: TGCGCCAGCGCTGAGAGGGAGGCTCGCTATGGCTACACCTTC. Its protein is CASAEREARYGYTF.

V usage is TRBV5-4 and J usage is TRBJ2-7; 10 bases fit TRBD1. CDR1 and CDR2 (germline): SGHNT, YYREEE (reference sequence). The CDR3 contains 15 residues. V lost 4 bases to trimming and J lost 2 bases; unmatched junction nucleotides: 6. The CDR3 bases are TGTGCCAGCAGCCGAGCCGGGACAGGGGCCTACGAGCAGTACTTC. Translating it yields CASSRAGTGAYEQYF.

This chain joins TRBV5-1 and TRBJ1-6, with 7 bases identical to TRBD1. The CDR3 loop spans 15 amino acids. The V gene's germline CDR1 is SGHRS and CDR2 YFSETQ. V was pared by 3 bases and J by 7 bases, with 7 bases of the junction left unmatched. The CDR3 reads CASSSGTVMNSPLHF. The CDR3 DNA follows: TGCGCCAGCAGCTCGGGGACAGTGATGAATTCACCCCTCCACTTT.

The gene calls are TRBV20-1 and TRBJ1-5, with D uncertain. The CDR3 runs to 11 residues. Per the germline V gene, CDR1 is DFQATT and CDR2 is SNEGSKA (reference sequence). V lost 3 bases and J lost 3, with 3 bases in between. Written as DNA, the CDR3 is TGCAGTGCTAGGGACAATCAGCCCCAGCATTTT. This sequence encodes CSARDNQPQHF.

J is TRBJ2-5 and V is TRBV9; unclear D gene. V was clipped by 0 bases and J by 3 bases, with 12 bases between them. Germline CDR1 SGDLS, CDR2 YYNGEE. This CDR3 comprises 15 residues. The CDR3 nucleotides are TGTGCCAGCAGCGTAGCGTCAACTCCAAAAGAGACCCAGTACTTC. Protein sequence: CASSVASTPKETQYF.